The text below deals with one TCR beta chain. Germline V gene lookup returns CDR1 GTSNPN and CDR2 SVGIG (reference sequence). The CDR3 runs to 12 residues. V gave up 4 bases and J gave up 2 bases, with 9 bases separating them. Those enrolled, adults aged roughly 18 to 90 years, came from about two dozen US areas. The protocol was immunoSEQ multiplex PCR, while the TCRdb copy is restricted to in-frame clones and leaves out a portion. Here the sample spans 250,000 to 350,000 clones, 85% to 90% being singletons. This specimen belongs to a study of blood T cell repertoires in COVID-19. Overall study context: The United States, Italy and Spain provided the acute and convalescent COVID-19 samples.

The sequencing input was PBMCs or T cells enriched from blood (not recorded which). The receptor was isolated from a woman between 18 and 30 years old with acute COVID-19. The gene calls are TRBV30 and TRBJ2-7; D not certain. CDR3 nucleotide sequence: TGTGCCTGGAATCTAAGAACCTACGAGCAGTACTTC. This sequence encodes CAWNLRTYEQYF.